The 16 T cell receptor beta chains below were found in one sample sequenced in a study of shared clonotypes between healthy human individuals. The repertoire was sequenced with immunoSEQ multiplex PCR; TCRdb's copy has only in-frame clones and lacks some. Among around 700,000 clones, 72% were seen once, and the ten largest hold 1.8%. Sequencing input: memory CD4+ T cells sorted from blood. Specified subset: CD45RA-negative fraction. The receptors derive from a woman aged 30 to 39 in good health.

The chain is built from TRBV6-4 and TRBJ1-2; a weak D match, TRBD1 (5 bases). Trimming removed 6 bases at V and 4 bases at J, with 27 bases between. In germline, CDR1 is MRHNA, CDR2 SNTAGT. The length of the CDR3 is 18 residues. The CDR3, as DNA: TGTGCCAGCAGGCCCGCACGACAGATCTTGGGGTGCCCCTATGGCTACACCTTC. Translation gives CASRPARQILGCPYGYTF.

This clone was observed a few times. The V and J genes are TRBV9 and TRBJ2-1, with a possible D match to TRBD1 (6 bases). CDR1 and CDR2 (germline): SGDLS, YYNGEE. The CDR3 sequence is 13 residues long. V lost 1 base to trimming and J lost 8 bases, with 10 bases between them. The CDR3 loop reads CASSVTGMDEQFF. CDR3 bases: TGTGCCAGCAGCGTAACAGGGATGGATGAGCAGTTCTTC.

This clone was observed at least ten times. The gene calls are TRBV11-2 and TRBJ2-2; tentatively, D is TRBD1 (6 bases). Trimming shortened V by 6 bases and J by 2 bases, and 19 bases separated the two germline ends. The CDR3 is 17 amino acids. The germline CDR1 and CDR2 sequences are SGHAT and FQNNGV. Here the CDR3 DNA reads TGTGCCAGCAGACTAGGGACATGGACCCCTAACACCGGGGAGCTGTTTTTT. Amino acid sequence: CASRLGTWTPNTGELFF.

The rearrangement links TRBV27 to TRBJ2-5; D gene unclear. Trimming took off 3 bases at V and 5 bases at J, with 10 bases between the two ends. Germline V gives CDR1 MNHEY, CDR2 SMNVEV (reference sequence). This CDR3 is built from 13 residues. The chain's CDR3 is CASSFLVGETQYF. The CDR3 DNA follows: TGTGCCAGCAGTTTCCTAGTGGGTGAGACCCAGTACTTC.

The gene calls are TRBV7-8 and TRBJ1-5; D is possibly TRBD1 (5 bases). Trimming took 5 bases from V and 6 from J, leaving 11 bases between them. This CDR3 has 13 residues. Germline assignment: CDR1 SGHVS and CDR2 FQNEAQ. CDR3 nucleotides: TGTGCCAGCAGCCCCTGGGGGATTCAGCCCCAGCATTTT. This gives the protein CASSPWGIQPQHF.

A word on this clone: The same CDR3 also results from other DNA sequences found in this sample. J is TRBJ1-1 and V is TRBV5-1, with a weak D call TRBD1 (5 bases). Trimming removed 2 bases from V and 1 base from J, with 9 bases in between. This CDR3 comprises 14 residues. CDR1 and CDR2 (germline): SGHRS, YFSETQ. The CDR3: CASSFGTENTEAFF. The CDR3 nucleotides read TGCGCCAGCAGCTTTGGGACTGAGAACACTGAAGCTTTCTTT.

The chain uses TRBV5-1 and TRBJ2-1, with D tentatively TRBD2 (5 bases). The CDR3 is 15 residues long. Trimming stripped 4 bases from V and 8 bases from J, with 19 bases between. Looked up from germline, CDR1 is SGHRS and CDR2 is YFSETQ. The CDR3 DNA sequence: TGCGCCAGCAGCGTCGGACTGTCGGTGGGCGATGAGCAGTTCTTC. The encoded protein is CASSVGLSVGDEQFF.

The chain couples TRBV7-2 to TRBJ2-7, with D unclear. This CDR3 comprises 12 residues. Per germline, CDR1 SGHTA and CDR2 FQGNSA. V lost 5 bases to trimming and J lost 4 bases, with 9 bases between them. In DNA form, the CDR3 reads TGTGCCAGCAGCGTTACAAGATACGAGCAGTACTTC. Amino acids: CASSVTRYEQYF. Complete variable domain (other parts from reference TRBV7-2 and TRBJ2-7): GAGVSQSPSNKVTEKGKDVELRCDPISGHTALYWYRQSLGQGLEFLIYFQGNSAPDKSGLPSDRFSAERTGGSVSTLTIQRTQQEDSAVYLCASSVTRYEQYFGPGTRLTVT.

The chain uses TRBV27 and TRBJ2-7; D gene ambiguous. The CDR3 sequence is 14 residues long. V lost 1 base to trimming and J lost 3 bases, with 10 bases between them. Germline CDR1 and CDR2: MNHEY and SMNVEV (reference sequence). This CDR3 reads CASSLWFGFYEQYF. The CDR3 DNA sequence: TGTGCCAGCAGTTTATGGTTCGGATTCTACGAGCAGTACTTC.

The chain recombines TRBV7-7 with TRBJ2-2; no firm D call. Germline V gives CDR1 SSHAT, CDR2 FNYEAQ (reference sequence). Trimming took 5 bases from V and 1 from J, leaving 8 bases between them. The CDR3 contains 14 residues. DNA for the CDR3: TGTGCCAGCAGCATTAGCAGGAACACCGGGGAGCTGTTTTTT. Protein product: CASSISRNTGELFF.

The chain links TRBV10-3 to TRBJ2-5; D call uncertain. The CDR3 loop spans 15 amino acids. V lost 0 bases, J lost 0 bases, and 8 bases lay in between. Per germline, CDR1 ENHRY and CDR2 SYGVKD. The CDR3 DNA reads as TGTGCCATCAGTGAGTCTGGAGCGTACCAAGAGACCCAGTACTTC. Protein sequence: CAISESGAYQETQYF.

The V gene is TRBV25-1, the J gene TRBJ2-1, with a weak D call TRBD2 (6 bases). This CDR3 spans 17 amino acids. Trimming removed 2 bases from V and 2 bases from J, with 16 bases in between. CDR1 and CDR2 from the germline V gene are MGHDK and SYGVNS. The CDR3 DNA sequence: TGTGCCAGCAGTGAAGAATGGGGCGGGAACACCTACAATGAGCAGTTCTTC. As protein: CASSEEWGGNTYNEQFF.

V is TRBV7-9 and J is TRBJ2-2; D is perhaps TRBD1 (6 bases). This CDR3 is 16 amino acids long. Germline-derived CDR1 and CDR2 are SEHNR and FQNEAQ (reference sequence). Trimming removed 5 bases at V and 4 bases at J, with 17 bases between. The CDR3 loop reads CASSHGGVTRTGELFF. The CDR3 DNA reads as TGTGCCAGCAGCCATGGGGGCGTAACTCGCACCGGGGAGCTGTTTTTT.

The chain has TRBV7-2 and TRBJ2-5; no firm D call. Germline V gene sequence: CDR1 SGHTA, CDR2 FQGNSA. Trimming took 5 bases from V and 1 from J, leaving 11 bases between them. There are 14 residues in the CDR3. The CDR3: CASSRQLSQETQYF. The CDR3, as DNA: TGTGCCAGCAGCCGCCAGTTATCCCAAGAGACCCAGTACTTC.

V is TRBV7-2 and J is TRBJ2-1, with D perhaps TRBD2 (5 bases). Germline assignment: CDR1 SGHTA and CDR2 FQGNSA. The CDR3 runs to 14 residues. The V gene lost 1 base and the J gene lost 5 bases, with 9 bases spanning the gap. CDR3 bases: TGTGCCAGCAGCTTAGGCGGGTATAACAATGAGCAGTTCTTC. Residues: CASSLGGYNNEQFF.

The DNA of the CDR3 is TGTGCCAGCAGCTTAGGTCTAGGGGCTACCTACGAGCAGTACTTC. Encoded protein: CASSLGLGATYEQYF. This sequence joins TRBV5-5 and TRBJ2-7; D is perhaps TRBD1 (5 bases). CDR1 is SGHKS and CDR2 is YYEKEE in the germline V gene (reference sequence). This CDR3 is built from 15 residues. Trimming cost V 2 bases and J 2 bases, with 14 bases left between them.